Here is one T cell receptor beta chain with its context. Cohort 3 recovery required two negative PCRs, clearance, or symptom resolution. This record comes from a study of blood T cell repertoires in COVID-19. The wider study: Samples of COVID-19 (acute and convalescent) were obtained from the United States, Italy and Spain.

Here immunoSEQ multiplex PCR was the method, and the copy in TCRdb shows in-frame clones only, minus some. The sample has roughly 160,000 clones; around 80% are singletons. Trimming stripped 2 bases from V and 7 bases from J, with 11 bases between. Germline CDR1 is LNHDA and CDR2 is SQIVND (reference sequence). The CDR3 is 13 residues long. The receptor was derived from a man in his fifties or sixties who had recovered from COVID-19. The chain couples TRBV19 to TRBJ1-2, with D possibly TRBD1 on 5 matching bases. Sequencing was performed on PBMCs or T cells enriched from blood (not recorded which). In DNA form, the CDR3 reads TGTGCCAGTAGTATACAGGGATGGAGTGGCTACACCTTC. It specifies CASSIQGWSGYTF.